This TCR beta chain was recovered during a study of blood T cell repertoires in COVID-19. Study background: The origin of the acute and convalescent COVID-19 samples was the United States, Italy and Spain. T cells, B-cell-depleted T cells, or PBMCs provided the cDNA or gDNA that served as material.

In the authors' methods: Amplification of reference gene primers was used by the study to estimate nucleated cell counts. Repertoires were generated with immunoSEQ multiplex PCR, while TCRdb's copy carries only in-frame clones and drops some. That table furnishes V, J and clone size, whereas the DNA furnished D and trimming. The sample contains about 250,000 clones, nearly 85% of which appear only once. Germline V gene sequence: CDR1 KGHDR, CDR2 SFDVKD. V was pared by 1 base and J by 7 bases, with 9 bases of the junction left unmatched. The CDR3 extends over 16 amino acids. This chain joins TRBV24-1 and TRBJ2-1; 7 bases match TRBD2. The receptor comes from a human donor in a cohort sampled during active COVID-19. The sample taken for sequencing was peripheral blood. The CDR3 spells CATSDFLPSGRNEQFF. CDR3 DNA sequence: TGTGCCACCAGTGATTTCCTCCCTAGCGGCCGGAATGAGCAGTTCTTC.